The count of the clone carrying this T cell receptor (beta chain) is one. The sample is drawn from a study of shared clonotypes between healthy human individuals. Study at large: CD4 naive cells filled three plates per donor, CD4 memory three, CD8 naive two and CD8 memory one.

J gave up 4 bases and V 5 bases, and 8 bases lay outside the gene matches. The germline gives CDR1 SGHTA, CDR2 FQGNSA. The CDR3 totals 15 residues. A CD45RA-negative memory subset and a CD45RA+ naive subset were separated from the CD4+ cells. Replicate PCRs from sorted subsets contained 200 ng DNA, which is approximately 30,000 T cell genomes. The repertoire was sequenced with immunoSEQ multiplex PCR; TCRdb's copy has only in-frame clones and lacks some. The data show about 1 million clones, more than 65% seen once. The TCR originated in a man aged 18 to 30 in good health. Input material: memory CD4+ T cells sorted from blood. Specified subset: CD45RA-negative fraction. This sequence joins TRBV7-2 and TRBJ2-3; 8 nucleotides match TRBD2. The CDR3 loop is CASSDSGRGSDTQYF. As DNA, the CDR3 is TGTGCCAGCAGCGACAGCGGGAGAGGATCAGATACGCAGTATTTT.